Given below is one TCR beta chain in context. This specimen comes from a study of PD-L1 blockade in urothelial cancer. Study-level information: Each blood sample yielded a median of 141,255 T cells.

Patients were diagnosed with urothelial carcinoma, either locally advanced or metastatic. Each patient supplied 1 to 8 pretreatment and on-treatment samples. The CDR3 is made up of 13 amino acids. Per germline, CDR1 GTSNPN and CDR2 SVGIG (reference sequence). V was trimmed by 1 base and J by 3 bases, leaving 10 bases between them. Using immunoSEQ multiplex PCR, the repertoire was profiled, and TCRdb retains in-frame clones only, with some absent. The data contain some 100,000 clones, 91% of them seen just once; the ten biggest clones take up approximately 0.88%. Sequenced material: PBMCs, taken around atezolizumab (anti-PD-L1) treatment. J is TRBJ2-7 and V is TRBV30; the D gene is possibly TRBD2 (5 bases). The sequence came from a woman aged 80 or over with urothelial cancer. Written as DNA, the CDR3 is TGTGCCTGGAGTGCCGGACTGGACTACGAGCAGTACTTC. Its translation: CAWSAGLDYEQYF.